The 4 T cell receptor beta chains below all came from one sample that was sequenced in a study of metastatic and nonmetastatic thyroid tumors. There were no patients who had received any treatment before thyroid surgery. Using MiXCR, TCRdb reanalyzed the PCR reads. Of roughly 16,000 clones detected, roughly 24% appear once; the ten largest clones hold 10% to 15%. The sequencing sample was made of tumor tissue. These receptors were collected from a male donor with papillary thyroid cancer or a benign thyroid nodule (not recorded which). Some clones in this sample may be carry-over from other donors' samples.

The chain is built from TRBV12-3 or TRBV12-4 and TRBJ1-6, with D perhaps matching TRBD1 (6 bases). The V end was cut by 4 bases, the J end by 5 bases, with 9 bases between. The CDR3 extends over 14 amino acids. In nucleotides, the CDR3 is TGTGCCAGCAGTTCCCAGGGGAATAATTCACCCCTCCACTTT. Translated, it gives CASSSQGNNSPLHF.

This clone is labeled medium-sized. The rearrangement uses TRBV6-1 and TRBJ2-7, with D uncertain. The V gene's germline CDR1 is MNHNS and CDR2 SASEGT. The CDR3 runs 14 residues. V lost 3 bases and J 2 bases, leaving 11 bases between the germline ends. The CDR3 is CASSDSGPPYEQYF. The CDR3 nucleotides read TGTGCCAGCAGTGACTCCGGGCCCCCCTACGAGCAGTACTTC.

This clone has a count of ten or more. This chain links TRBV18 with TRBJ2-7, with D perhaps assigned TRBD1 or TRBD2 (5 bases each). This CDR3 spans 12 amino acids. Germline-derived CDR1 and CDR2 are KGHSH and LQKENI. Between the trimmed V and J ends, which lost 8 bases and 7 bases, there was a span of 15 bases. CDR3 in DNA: TGTGCCAGCACCCCCGGGACGAGAGAGCAGTACTTC. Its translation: CASTPGTREQYF.

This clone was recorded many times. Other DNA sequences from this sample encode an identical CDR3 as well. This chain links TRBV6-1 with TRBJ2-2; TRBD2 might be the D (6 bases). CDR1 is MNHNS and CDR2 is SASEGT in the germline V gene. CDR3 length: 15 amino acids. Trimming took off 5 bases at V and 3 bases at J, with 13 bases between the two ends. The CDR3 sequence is CASSLSGVDTGELFF. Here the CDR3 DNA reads TGTGCCAGCAGTTTATCGGGGGTTGACACCGGGGAGCTGTTTTTT.